This entry describes one TCR beta chain. Profiling relied on immunoSEQ multiplex PCR, and the TCRdb table lists in-frame clones only, not all of them. The sample consists of more than 95,000 clones, over 85% of them appearing once. This sample was included in a study of control samples from healthy donors and cancer patients. This receptor was identified in a man aged 30 to 39 in good health. The sample was blood.

The CDR3 bases are TGTGCCAGCAGCCGTGGGACTAGCGGGGGGGCCGCAGATACGCAGTATTTT. It translates to CASSRGTSGGAADTQYF. The V and J genes are TRBV4-2 and TRBJ2-3, with TRBD2 matching 16 bases. CDR1 is LGHNA, CDR2 YNFKEQ, per germline. J lost 4 bases, V lost 4 bases, and 5 bases had no gene match. This CDR3 is built from 17 residues.